This is a list of T cell receptor beta chains from one sample in a study of blood T cells in healthy people across ages. TCRdb re-analysed the 5' RACE reads in MiXCR, keeping a single row per CDR3 protein. The sample shows around 2 million distinct CDR3 sequences, about two fifths of them seen only once. Sequences were obtained from blood. Receptors were obtained from a human donor in good health. CDR3s include the opening cysteine and the closing phenylalanine or tryptophan. A D gene is named only where the DNA matches it firmly. Size values are once, few and many counts, or a class for expanded clones, and some rows have none.

CDR3aa	CDR3nt	v_gene	j_gene	d_gene	abundance
CAGSDYRGRPHGYTF	TGTGCCGGCAGCGATTACAGGGGGCGCCCGCATGGCTACACCTTC	TRBV6-2/TRBV6-3	TRBJ1-2	TRBD1	NA
CASSFLVTHNEQFF	TGTGCCAGCAGCTTTCTAGTGACCCACAATGAGCAGTTCTTC	TRBV5-5	TRBJ2-1	NA	NA
CASSLSVTTEAFF	TGCGCCAGCAGCCTCAGTGTTACCACTGAAGCTTTCTTT	TRBV4-3	TRBJ1-1	NA	NA
CASQSWRGSGNTIYF	TGTGCCAGCCAATCCTGGAGAGGATCTGGAAACACCATATATTTT	TRBV7-2	TRBJ1-3	NA	NA
CSARGFSTTSEQYF	TGCAGTGCAAGGGGGTTTTCCACGACCAGCGAGCAGTACTTC	TRBV20-1	TRBJ2-7	NA	NA
CASSQEVLIEKLFF	TGTGCCAGCAGCCAAGAAGTCCTGATTGAAAAACTGTTTTTT	TRBV4-2	TRBJ1-4	NA	NA
CASTRTPGPGEKLFF	TGTGCCAGCACTCGGACACCGGGACCCGGTGAAAAACTGTTTTTT	TRBV2	TRBJ1-4	NA	few
CASSYSQGMNTEAFF	TGTGCCAGCAGTTACTCGCAGGGAATGAACACTGAAGCTTTCTTT	TRBV6-5	TRBJ1-1	NA	NA
CASSLLTGQPQHF	TGTGCCAGCAGCTTATTGACGGGTCAGCCCCAGCATTTT	TRBV7-8	TRBJ1-5	NA	NA
CASATIFGAQETQYF	TGTGCCAGCGCGACGATTTTCGGGGCCCAAGAGACCCAGTACTTC	TRBV6-1	TRBJ2-5	NA	few
CASSQEWPFYEQYF	TGTGCCAGCAGCCAAGAATGGCCTTTCTACGAGCAGTACTTC	TRBV3-1	TRBJ2-7	NA	NA
CSARLPLAGGGTDTQYF	TGCAGTGCTAGACTACCCTTAGCGGGGGGGGGCACAGATACGCAGTATTTT	TRBV20-1	TRBJ2-3	TRBD2	NA
CASSEGAGNTEAFF	TGTGCCAGCAGTGAAGGGGCAGGGAATACTGAAGCTTTCTTT	TRBV6-1	TRBJ1-1	NA	many
CASIGLAGGLTDTQYF	TGTGCCAGCATCGGACTAGCGGGGGGGCTCACAGATACGCAGTATTTT	TRBV2	TRBJ2-3	TRBD2	NA
CASSSGPAPEQYF	TGTGCCAGCAGCAGTGGGCCCGCTCCTGAGCAGTACTTC	TRBV11-2	TRBJ2-5	NA	many
CASSHEDVRGYTF	TGTGCCAGCAGCCACGAGGACGTTAGGGGCTACACCTTC	TRBV7-9	TRBJ1-2	NA	NA
CASSLDPEILRDSPLHF	TGTGCCAGCAGCTTAGATCCGGAGATTCTTCGAGATTCACCCCTCCACTTT	TRBV11-2	TRBJ1-6	NA	NA
CASSVSSQVYYEQYF	TGTGCCAGCAGTGTTAGTTCCCAGGTATATTACGAGCAGTACTTC	TRBV2	TRBJ2-7	NA	few
CASSSIPTSGGSDTQYF	TGTGCCAGCAGCTCCATACCCACTAGCGGGGGGTCAGATACGCAGTATTTT	TRBV7-6	TRBJ2-3	TRBD2	NA
CASSVFRGGDYEQYF	TGTGCCAGCAGCGTTTTCAGGGGGGGGGACTACGAGCAGTACTTC	TRBV28	TRBJ2-7	NA	once
CSADSTESFYEQYF	TGCAGTGCCGACTCGACAGAAAGTTTCTACGAGCAGTACTTC	TRBV20-1	TRBJ2-7	NA	NA
CASSPDYSGGVQFF	TGTGCCAGCAGTCCCGATTATAGCGGGGGGGTACAGTTCTTC	TRBV3-1	TRBJ2-1	TRBD2	NA
CASSREDRGRDTGELFF	TGTGCCAGCAGCAGGGAGGACAGGGGGCGGGACACCGGGGAGCTGTTTTTT	TRBV5-5	TRBJ2-2	TRBD1	NA
CSAPQQGQGNGYTF	TGCAGTGCTCCCCAACAGGGACAGGGGAATGGCTACACCTTC	TRBV20-1	TRBJ1-2	TRBD1	NA
CASSLSPKRGYTF	TGTGCCAGCAGCTTGTCCCCCAAACGTGGCTACACCTTC	TRBV12-3/TRBV12-4	TRBJ1-2	NA	NA
CAWSVDRVYGYTF	TGTGCCTGGAGTGTAGATCGAGTCTATGGCTACACCTTC	TRBV30	TRBJ1-2	NA	few
CASSQGTREREQYF	TGTGCCAGCAGCCAAGGAACACGGGAGCGCGAGCAGTACTTC	TRBV3-1	TRBJ2-7	NA	few
CASSLFPGQGQDEQYF	TGTGCCAGCAGCTTGTTTCCGGGACAGGGACAAGACGAGCAGTACTTC	TRBV5-6	TRBJ2-7	TRBD1	NA
CASSQDLYPIRELSNEQFF	TGCGCCAGCAGCCAAGATCTCTACCCGATCAGGGAACTTAGCAATGAGCAGTTCTTC	TRBV4-3	TRBJ2-1	NA	NA
CSARTSGGRLSLAKNIQYF	TGCAGTGCGAGGACTAGCGGGGGCCGGTTGTCTCTAGCCAAAAACATTCAGTACTTC	TRBV20-1	TRBJ2-4	TRBD2	few
CASSTQGGYNEQFF	TGTGCCAGCAGTACCCAAGGGGGCTACAATGAGCAGTTCTTC	TRBV12-3/TRBV12-4	TRBJ2-1	NA	NA
CSVGRGARYEQYF	TGCAGCGTAGGACGGGGGGCAAGGTACGAGCAGTACTTC	TRBV29-1	TRBJ2-7	NA	NA
CSVVGLVETQYF	TGCAGCGTGGTCGGACTAGTAGAGACCCAGTACTTC	TRBV29-1	TRBJ2-5	TRBD2	few
CASSGTQSSYNEQFF	TGTGCCAGCTCCGGGACCCAGAGCTCCTACAATGAGCAGTTCTTC	TRBV6-5	TRBJ2-1	NA	few
CASSQDTREFDEQFF	TGTGCCAGCAGCCAAGATACCCGGGAATTCGATGAGCAGTTCTTC	TRBV3-1	TRBJ2-1	NA	few
CASSHLRLTGITEAFF	TGCGCCAGCAGCCATCTCAGACTGACAGGGATAACTGAAGCTTTCTTT	TRBV4-3	TRBJ1-1	TRBD1	few
CASMIGGTSNEKLFF	TGTGCCAGCATGATAGGGGGTACATCTAATGAAAAACTGTTTTTT	TRBV6-6	TRBJ1-4	NA	once
CASSYEIRGKYGYTF	TGTGCCAGCAGTTACGAAATCAGGGGGAAGTATGGCTACACCTTC	TRBV6-6	TRBJ1-2	TRBD1	few
CSAWAGLAKNIQYF	TGCAGTGCTTGGGCGGGGCTAGCCAAAAACATTCAGTACTTC	TRBV20-1	TRBJ2-4	NA	few
CASSLTEIYGYTF	TGTGCCAGCAGCTTAACGGAAATCTATGGCTACACCTTC	TRBV7-9	TRBJ1-2	NA	few
CGVDGTYGYTF	TGCGGCGTTGACGGCACCTATGGCTACACCTTC	TRBV29-1	TRBJ1-2	NA	NA
CAISESGERVGYTF	TGTGCCATCAGTGAGTCCGGCGAGAGGGTTGGCTACACCTTC	TRBV10-3	TRBJ1-2	NA	NA
CASSRTVESYNEQFF	TGCGCCAGCAGCAGGACAGTGGAATCCTACAATGAGCAGTTCTTC	TRBV5-1	TRBJ2-1	NA	NA
CASSDLSGGIPDTQYF	TGTGCCAGCAGTGACCTTAGCGGGGGGATCCCAGATACGCAGTATTTT	TRBV6-2/TRBV6-3	TRBJ2-3	TRBD2	few
CSASRGGNEQFF	TGCAGTGCTAGTAGGGGGGGGAATGAGCAGTTCTTC	TRBV20-1	TRBJ2-1	NA	many
CANSFRGLSDTQYF	TGTGCCAACAGTTTCAGGGGGCTGTCAGATACGCAGTATTTT	TRBV12-3/TRBV12-4	TRBJ2-3	TRBD1	NA
CATSEEGARGYTF	TGTGCCACCAGCGAGGAGGGGGCTCGAGGCTACACCTTC	TRBV15	TRBJ1-2	TRBD1	few
CASSQSLDSPLHF	TGTGCCAGCAGTCAAAGTTTAGATTCACCCCTCCACTTT	TRBV7-2	TRBJ1-6	NA	once
CSAGPWDRVGETQYF	TGCAGTGCTGGACCATGGGACAGGGTGGGAGAGACCCAGTACTTC	TRBV20-1	TRBJ2-5	TRBD1	NA
CASSLEGRGGGSSYNEQFF	TGCGCCAGCAGCTTGGAGGGGCGGGGGGGCGGAAGCTCCTACAATGAGCAGTTCTTC	TRBV5-1	TRBJ2-1	TRBD2	NA
CASSSGDGTYNEQFF	TGTGCCAGCAGTTCAGGGGACGGTACCTACAATGAGCAGTTCTTC	TRBV9	TRBJ2-1	NA	few
CASSLATQYEQYF	TGTGCCAGCAGCTTAGCTACCCAGTACGAGCAGTACTTC	TRBV7-2	TRBJ2-7	NA	few